This T cell receptor (beta chain) was retrieved from a study of metastatic and nonmetastatic thyroid tumors. Whole-study context: Comparison of repertoires was carried out across blood and tumor or nodule tissue from malignant and benign thyroid patients.

Prior to thyroid surgery, none of the patients had received any treatment. This clone was recorded at least ten times. The antigen is unknown. Notes on the study in general: It was reported that TCR beta diversity was significantly higher in malignant thyroid tumors than benign nodules, in blood and tumor.

In the original workflow: A distant-metastasis classifier for papillary thyroid cancer was built using CDR3 differences across clinicopathological groups. TCRdb reassembled clones from the PCR reads with MiXCR. The V and J calls shown here were made by TCRdb, not taken from the authors' results. Altogether about 16,000 clones are present, roughly 13% being singletons, with the ten largest covering approximately 30%. Looked up from germline, CDR1 is MNHEY and CDR2 is SMNVEV (reference sequence). CDR3 length equals 16 residues. With 4 bases clipped from V and 0 bases from J, the junction kept 3 bases outside the gene matches.

Sequencing was carried out using blood. The V call is TRBV27, the J call TRBJ2-3; 11 bases are shared with TRBD2. This TCR was recovered from a female donor with papillary thyroid cancer or a benign thyroid nodule (not recorded which). Some clones in this sample may be carry-over from other donors' samples. The DNA for the CDR3 is TGTGCCAGCAGTTCTCCTAGCGGGAGGAGCACAGATACGCAGTATTTT. This translates into CASSSPSGRSTDTQYF.